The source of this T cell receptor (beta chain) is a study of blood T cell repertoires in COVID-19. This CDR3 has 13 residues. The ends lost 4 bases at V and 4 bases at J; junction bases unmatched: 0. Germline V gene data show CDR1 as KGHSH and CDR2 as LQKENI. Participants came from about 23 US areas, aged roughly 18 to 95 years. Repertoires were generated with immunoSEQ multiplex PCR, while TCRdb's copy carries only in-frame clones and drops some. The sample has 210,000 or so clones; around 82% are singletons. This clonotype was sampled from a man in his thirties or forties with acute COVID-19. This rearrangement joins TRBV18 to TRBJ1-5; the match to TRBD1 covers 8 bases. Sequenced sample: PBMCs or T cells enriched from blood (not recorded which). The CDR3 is CASSRTGNQPQHF. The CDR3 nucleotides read TGTGCCAGCTCACGGACAGGGAATCAGCCCCAGCATTTT.